This T cell receptor (beta chain) was obtained from a study of T cells after posttransplantation cyclophosphamide (dated by TCRdb to the mid-2010s). Concerning the study at large: T cell repertoire reconstitution was tracked by TRB sequencing after myeloablative bone marrow transplantation in which posttransplantation cyclophosphamide was used as GVHD prophylaxis. Antigen receptor sequencing was done on samples from 35 to 40 PTCy-treated patients and from about 17 related bone marrow donors of those patients. Blood from all 35 or so PTCy patients who had 1-year posttransplant specimens underwent TRB sequencing. In 3 patients, up to about 3 additional blood samples taken between 2 and 5.2 years after transplant also underwent TRB sequencing, as did pretransplant blood from 4 patients. TRA and TRB clonality were tightly correlated in several samples, so subsequent TCR analyses focused on TRB only. Public TRB sequences were compared against a database of over 3,000 sequences linked to responses to pathogens, tumor antigens, self-antigens and alloantigens. Overall study outcomes, separate from this receptor: At 1-2 months, donor-recipient similarity was low but rose over the first year, and the later blood repertoires were often dominated by donor CD8+ memory clones. Across 45 patients, recipient CMV seropositivity and CMV reactivation were highly associated with TRB clonality; PTCy diversity was similar to CNI/methotrexate controls. The TRB repertoires of T cells infiltrating skin or GI tract showed only limited overlap with the TRB repertoires of T cells in blood.

On the day of marrow donation, related bone marrow donors gave peripheral blood samples. Peripheral blood and bone marrow mononuclear cells were isolated by Ficoll-Hypaque density centrifugation and were cryopreserved. TRB sequencing was run on genomic DNA with either the immunoSEQ assay at survey resolution or the hsTCRB kit. The original methods were these. The immunoSEQ software handled the initial read processing, while the LymphoSeq R package was used for the repertoire analyses. Clonality was computed as 1 minus normalized Shannon entropy, and a Gini coefficient was also calculated for each TRB dataset. To infer phenotypes in unsorted samples, TRB sequences from sorted subsets of the recipient or donor were mapped onto unsorted samples from the same recipient. TCRdb provides this immuneACCESS table in a form limited to in-frame rearrangements. Some clones are lacking; in checked studies, under half of them reflect an unresolved V gene, and why the rest are absent is not known. Clone size and the V and J calls come from that table; the DNA yielded D and trimming. With 30,000 or so clones recorded, this sample contains no clone counted only once. 2.7% of the sample lies in the top ten.

Comment on this clone: Its antigen is currently not known. Per-base qualities were not stored, and no clone one base away is much larger.

The sequencing input was PBMCs. The source is a woman aged 55 to 70 in good health, CMV-negative, and a related stem cell transplant donor.

The base sequence is TGCGCCAGCAGCCCAAACGGGGACAGATGCACCTTC. This gives the protein CASSPNGDRCTF. The rearrangement joined TRBV5-1 to TRBJ1-2, with 7 bases matching TRBD1. The CDR3 goes from the cysteine to the phenylalanine over 12 residues. Solely the CDR3 DNA is kept, with 36 bases framed from the first base. After removal of 4 bases from V and 13 bases from J, the junction retains 10 bases not matched to a gene. From the germline V gene, CDR1 is SGHRS and CDR2 is YFSETQ.